The clone carrying this T cell receptor (beta chain) was picked up one time. These data are taken from a study of blood T cell repertoires in COVID-19. At the level of the study: The samples span acute and convalescent COVID-19 from the United States, Italy and Spain. T cells, B-cell-depleted T cells, or PBMCs provided the cDNA or gDNA that served as material.

Study processing details: Reference gene primer amplification yielded estimated nucleated cell counts. TCRdb keeps only in-frame clones here, not all; method: immunoSEQ multiplex PCR. The V and J calls and the clone size are those of that table, but D and trimming were determined from the DNA. This table has 70,000 to 85,000 clones, under 85% appearing once. This TCR was sampled from a human donor in a cohort sampled during active COVID-19. The sequenced sample was peripheral blood.

For the CDR3, the DNA is TGTGCCAGCAGTCCCTCTAAAGCGGCCTCCTTAAATGAGCAGTTCTTC. Its translation: CASSPSKAASLNEQFF. The chain has TRBV28 and TRBJ2-1; the D gene is possibly TRBD2 (5 bases). CDR1 MDHEN and CDR2 SYDVKM come from the germline V gene. V lost 5 bases to trimming and J lost 7 bases, with 21 bases between them. This CDR3 comprises 16 residues. The full variable domain, rest sourced from reference TRBV28 and TRBJ2-1, is DVKVTQSSRYLVKRTGEKVFLECVQDMDHENMFWYRQDPGLGLRLIYFSYDVKMKEKGDIPEGYSVSREKKERFSLILESASTNQTSMYLCASSPSKAASLNEQFFGPGTRLTVL.